This T cell receptor (beta chain) is from a study of cytomegalovirus exposure and HLA in healthy donors. Study context: The 600 to 800 first-cohort repertoires shared a platform with the 120 or so validation repertoires, as reported in a later analysis.

Overall study findings and caveats: The classifier reportedly diagnosed cytomegalovirus status with high sensitivity and specificity.

The donors were in the approximately 130-subject validation cohort, distinct from the approximately 670-subject first cohort. Method: immunoSEQ multiplex PCR; TCRdb's copy keeps in-frame clones and lacks some. The repertoire includes some 90,000 clones, about 83% of them detected once, and 3% to 4% sits in the top ten. The V and J ends lost 10 bases and 4 bases respectively, with 17 bases between them. The CDR3 covers 14 residues. In germline, CDR1 is SGHVS, CDR2 FQNEAQ. For this clone: Its target is not known.

This TCR was sampled from a woman aged 25 to 45 in good health and CMV-seronegative. The source material was PBMCs. The chain couples TRBV7-8 to TRBJ2-1, with D perhaps matching TRBD2 (6 bases). The CDR3 nucleotides read TGTGCCACCCTAGAGAGACGGGGGTACAATGAGCAGTTCTTC. Translated: CATLERRGYNEQFF.